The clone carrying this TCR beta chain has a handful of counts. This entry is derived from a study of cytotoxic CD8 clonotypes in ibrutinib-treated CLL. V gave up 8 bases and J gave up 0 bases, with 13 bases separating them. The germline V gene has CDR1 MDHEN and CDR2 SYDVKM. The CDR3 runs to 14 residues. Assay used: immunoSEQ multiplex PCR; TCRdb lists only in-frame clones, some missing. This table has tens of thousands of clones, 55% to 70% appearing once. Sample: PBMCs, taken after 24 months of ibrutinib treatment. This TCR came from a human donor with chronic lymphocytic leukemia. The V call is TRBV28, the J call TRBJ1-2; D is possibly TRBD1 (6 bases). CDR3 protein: CASSTGLANYGYTF. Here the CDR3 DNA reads TGTGCCAGCTCCACAGGGTTAGCTAACTATGGCTACACCTTC.